Listed below are T cell receptor beta chains from one sample, sequenced in a study of blood T cell repertoires in COVID-19. Only in-frame clones appear in the TCRdb table, and some are missing; sequencing was by immunoSEQ multiplex PCR. Here the sample spans some 200,000 clones, roughly four fifths being singletons. Material: peripheral blood. These receptors all come from a woman in her thirties or forties with acute or convalescent COVID-19. Each CDR3 is given with its conserved first and last residue. The D gene is left open where the match is weak. Not every row has a clone size; where given, it reads once, few, many or a size class.

V	J	D	size	DNA	CDR3
TRBV30	TRBJ1-2	TRBD1	NA	TGTGCCTGGAGTGTACCCCGGACAGGGAACTATGGCTACACCTTC	CAWSVPRTGNYGYTF
TRBV29-1	TRBJ1-1	NA	NA	TGCAGCGTGGCCTGGTGGGGGGAGGGAGGGCCTGAAGCTTTCTTT	CSVAWWGEGGPEAFF
TRBV7-2	TRBJ2-7	NA	NA	TGTGCCAGCAGCTTAGACAGAGCCTACGAGCAGTACTTC	CASSLDRAYEQYF
TRBV28	TRBJ2-5	TRBD2	NA	TGTGCCACGGGACTAGCGATGGAGACCCAGTACTTC	CATGLAMETQYF
TRBV15	TRBJ1-5	TRBD1	NA	TGTGCCACCAGCGCCTACAGGGGCCATCAGCCCCAGCATTTT	CATSAYRGHQPQHF
TRBV6-5	TRBJ2-7	TRBD1	NA	TGTGCCAGCCGACAGGGGTTCCCTACACCCTACGAGCAGTACTTC	CASRQGFPTPYEQYF
TRBV5-1	TRBJ1-3	NA	NA	TGCGCCAGCAGCTCGGGAGCCCTTGGAAACACCATATATTTT	CASSSGALGNTIYF
TRBV6-5	TRBJ2-7	TRBD1	NA	TGTGCCAGCAGTTACTCGTCCGGACAGGGGTACGAGCAGTACTTC	CASSYSSGQGYEQYF
TRBV19	TRBJ2-1	TRBD1	NA	TGTGCCATCCGGGGACAGGTGGGCGAACGCGAGCAGTTCTTC	CAIRGQVGEREQFF
TRBV3-1/TRBV3-2	TRBJ1-3	NA	few	TGTGCCAGCAGCCAAGGTTCCAGGGGTATTACTGGAAACACCATATATTTT	CASSQGSRGITGNTIYF
TRBV4-2	TRBJ2-7	TRBD2	NA	TGTGCCAGTAGGGAGCGGGGGGACTACGAGCAGTACTTC	CASRERGDYEQYF
TRBV27	TRBJ1-6	NA	NA	TGTGCCAGCAGGGACAGACACTACGGGACCCTCCACTTT	CASRDRHYGTLHF
TRBV19	TRBJ1-1	TRBD1	NA	TGTGCCAGTAGTGAGCGACAGGGAAATACTGAAGCTTTCTTT	CASSERQGNTEAFF
TRBV29-1	TRBJ1-1	NA	NA	TGCAGCGTGCGCCCTTTGATGAACACTGAAGCTTTCTTT	CSVRPLMNTEAFF
TRBV7-3	TRBJ2-1	TRBD1	NA	TGTGCCAGCAGCTTAGGTGTCAGGGGGCTAGGAGGTGAGCAGTTCTTC	CASSLGVRGLGGEQFF
TRBV7-8	TRBJ1-1	NA	NA	TGTGCCAGCAGCCACGGCCCCTTTACTAGGGCGGAGGACACTGAAGCTTTCTTT	CASSHGPFTRAEDTEAFF
TRBV5-4	TRBJ2-5	TRBD2	NA	TGTGCCAGCAGCTTGGGCGGGAGTAAGGCAGAGACCCAGTACTTC	CASSLGGSKAETQYF
TRBV11-1	TRBJ1-6	TRBD1	NA	TGTGCCAGCAGCTTAGGGAGACAGGGGTACGGTTCACCCCTCCACTTT	CASSLGRQGYGSPLHF
TRBV10-3	TRBJ2-1	TRBD1	NA	TGTGCCATCAGCCCCACAGGGGACAACAATGAGCAGTTCTTC	CAISPTGDNNEQFF
TRBV18	TRBJ2-7	TRBD2	NA	TGTGCCAGCTCACCATACGACACTAGCGGGGGATTCTACGAGCAGTACTTC	CASSPYDTSGGFYEQYF
TRBV2	TRBJ2-7	TRBD1	once	TGTGCCAGCAGTGAAGAGACAGGGTTGACCCTCTACGAGCAGTACTTC	CASSEETGLTLYEQYF
TRBV5-4	TRBJ1-1	NA	NA	TGTGCCAGCAGCTTGACAGAAATGTTGAACACTGAAGCTTTCTTT	CASSLTEMLNTEAFF
TRBV9	TRBJ1-5	TRBD1	once	TGTGCCAGCAGCGTCGACAGGGGCAATCAGCCCCAGCATTTT	CASSVDRGNQPQHF
TRBV29-1	TRBJ1-1	TRBD1	NA	TGCAGCGTTGAGGGACAGTTTCGAGGTGGGTCTGAAGCTTTCTTT	CSVEGQFRGGSEAFF
TRBV2	TRBJ2-1	TRBD2	few	TGTGCCAGCAGCCTAGCGGGGGCGCCGGGATACAATGAGCAGTTCTTC	CASSLAGAPGYNEQFF
TRBV28	TRBJ1-1	NA	once	TGTGCCAGCAGTCCCAGGGGCTGGGACACTGAAGCTTTCTTT	CASSPRGWDTEAFF
TRBV15	TRBJ2-1	TRBD2	NA	TGTGCCACCAGCAGAGATTCATGGCTAGCGGGGGGGAGCTCCTACAATGAGCAGTTCTTC	CATSRDSWLAGGSSYNEQFF
TRBV7-9	TRBJ1-5	NA	NA	TGTGCCAGCAGCTCCGGGTCCAATCAGCCCCAGCATTTT	CASSSGSNQPQHF
TRBV19	TRBJ1-2	NA	once	TGTGCCAGTAGTGCGCGGGCGACAGGTGGCTACACCTTC	CASSARATGGYTF
TRBV19	TRBJ2-2	NA	NA	TGTGCCAGTAGACCGCGAGGAACAACTAACACCGGGGAGCTGTTTTTT	CASRPRGTTNTGELFF
TRBV12-1	TRBJ2-3	NA	NA	TGTGCCAGCAGCTTCGCCGGACTAGTTTACACAGATACGCAGTATTTT	CASSFAGLVYTDTQYF
TRBV5-4	TRBJ1-4	TRBD1	many	TGTGCCAGCAGCTCAAACAGGGGCCTTAATGAAAAACTGTTTTTT	CASSSNRGLNEKLFF
TRBV19	TRBJ1-1	NA	NA	TGTGCCACCCTCCGGGACACCTCCGCTGAAGCTTTCTTT	CATLRDTSAEAFF
TRBV27	TRBJ2-5	TRBD2	NA	TGTGCCAGCACTCCAGCGGGAGTTTGGGAGACCCAGTACTTC	CASTPAGVWETQYF
TRBV5-1	TRBJ1-4	NA	NA	TGCGCCAGCGGACCGGGACACACTAATGAAAAACTGTTTTTT	CASGPGHTNEKLFF
TRBV28	TRBJ2-7	TRBD2	NA	TGTGCCAGCAGTTTCAGCGGGGGGAGGGAGCAGTACTTC	CASSFSGGREQYF
TRBV5-1	TRBJ1-2	TRBD1	few	TGCGCCAGCAGGGAGACAGGGGGCTATGGCTACACCTTC	CASRETGGYGYTF
TRBV24-1	TRBJ2-3	NA	NA	TGTGCCACCAGCGGGGGCACAGATACGCAGTATTTT	CATSGGTDTQYF
TRBV19	TRBJ2-1	TRBD1	NA	TGTGCCAGTAGTGCCTTGACAGGGGGAAGGAATGAGCAGTTCTTC	CASSALTGGRNEQFF
TRBV9	TRBJ1-4	NA	NA	TGTGCCAGCAGCTTGGGGCCTCTCCGGGAGGTGTTTTTT	CASSLGPLREVFF
TRBV19	TRBJ2-2	NA	NA	TGTGCCAGTAGCCTGAGGGGGACGAACACCGGGGAGCTGTTTTTT	CASSLRGTNTGELFF
TRBV5-5	TRBJ1-4	TRBD1	NA	TGTGCCAGCGGACCGGGACAGGGGCGAGAAAAACTGTTTTTT	CASGPGQGREKLFF
TRBV6-5	TRBJ1-6	NA	many	TGTGCCAGCAGTTATACGGGGGGGATAGCATATTCACCCCTCCACTTT	CASSYTGGIAYSPLHF
TRBV2	TRBJ2-7	NA	NA	TGTGCCAGCAGCGAAGAGCTCTACGAGCAGTACTTC	CASSEELYEQYF
TRBV10-1	TRBJ2-1	TRBD2	NA	TGCGCCAGCATGGCTAGCGGGAGCAATGAGCAGTTCTTC	CASMASGSNEQFF
TRBV13	TRBJ2-1	TRBD2	NA	TGTGCCAGCAGCTTAGATAGGGAGGGTCCCAATGAGCAGTTCTTC	CASSLDREGPNEQFF
TRBV7-8	TRBJ1-3	NA	NA	TGTGCCAGCAGCTTAGATGGGGGGATAGTACTGGGCACCATATATTTT	CASSLDGGIVLGTIYF